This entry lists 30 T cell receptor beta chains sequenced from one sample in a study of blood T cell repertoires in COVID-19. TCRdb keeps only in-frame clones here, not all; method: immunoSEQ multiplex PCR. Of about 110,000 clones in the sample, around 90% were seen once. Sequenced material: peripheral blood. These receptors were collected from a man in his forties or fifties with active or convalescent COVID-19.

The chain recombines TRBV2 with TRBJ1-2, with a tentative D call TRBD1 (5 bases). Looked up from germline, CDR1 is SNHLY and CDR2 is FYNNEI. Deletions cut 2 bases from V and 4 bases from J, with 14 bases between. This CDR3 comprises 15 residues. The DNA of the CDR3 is TGTGCCAGCAGTGAAAGGGGCCGTGTTTCCTATGGCTACACCTTC. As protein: CASSERGRVSYGYTF.

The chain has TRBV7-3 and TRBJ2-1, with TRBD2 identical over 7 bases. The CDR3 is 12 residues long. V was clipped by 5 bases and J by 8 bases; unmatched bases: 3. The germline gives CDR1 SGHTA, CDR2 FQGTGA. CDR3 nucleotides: TGTGCCAGCAGCCAGGGAGGGTATGAGCAGTTCTTC. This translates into CASSQGGYEQFF.

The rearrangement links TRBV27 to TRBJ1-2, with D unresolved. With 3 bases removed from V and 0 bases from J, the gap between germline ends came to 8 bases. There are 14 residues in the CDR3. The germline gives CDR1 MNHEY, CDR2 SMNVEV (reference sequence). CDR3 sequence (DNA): TGTGCCAGCAGTTTGTTGGCCACTAACTATGGCTACACCTTC. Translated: CASSLLATNYGYTF.

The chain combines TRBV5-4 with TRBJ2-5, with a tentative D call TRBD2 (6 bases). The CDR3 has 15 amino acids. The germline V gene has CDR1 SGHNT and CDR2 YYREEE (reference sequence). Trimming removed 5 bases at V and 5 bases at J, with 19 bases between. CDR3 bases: TGTGCCAGCAGTCCGGTCCAGGGAGGTGGGGAGACCCAGTACTTC. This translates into CASSPVQGGGETQYF.

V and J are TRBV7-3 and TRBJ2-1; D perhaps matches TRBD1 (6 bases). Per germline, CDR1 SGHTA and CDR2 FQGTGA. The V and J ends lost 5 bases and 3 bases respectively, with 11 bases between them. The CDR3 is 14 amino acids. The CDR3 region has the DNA TGTGCCAGCAGCCCAGGGGTCATCTACAATGAGCAGTTCTTC. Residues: CASSPGVIYNEQFF.

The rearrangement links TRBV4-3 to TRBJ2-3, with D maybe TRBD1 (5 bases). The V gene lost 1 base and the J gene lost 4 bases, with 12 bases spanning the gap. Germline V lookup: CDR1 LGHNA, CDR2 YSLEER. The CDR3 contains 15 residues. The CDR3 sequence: CASSQGRGSSDTQYF. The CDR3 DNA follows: TGCGCCAGCAGCCAAGGAAGGGGAAGCTCAGATACGCAGTATTTT.

The CDR3 nucleotides read TGTGCCAGTAGTAAACGGGGGGACAAGTCCCAGCATTTT. It translates to CASSKRGDKSQHF. The V gene is TRBV19, the J gene TRBJ1-5, with a tentative D call TRBD1 (6 bases). CDR3 size: 13 residues. Trimming stripped 4 bases from V and 11 bases from J, with 15 bases between. Germline lookup yields CDR1 LNHDA and CDR2 SQIVND (reference sequence).

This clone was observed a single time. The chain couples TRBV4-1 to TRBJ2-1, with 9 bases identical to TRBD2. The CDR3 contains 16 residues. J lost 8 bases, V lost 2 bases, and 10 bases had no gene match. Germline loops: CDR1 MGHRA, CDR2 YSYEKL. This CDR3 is CASSQLAGIIFDEQFF. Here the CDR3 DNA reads TGCGCCAGCAGCCAACTAGCGGGAATAATTTTCGATGAGCAGTTCTTC.

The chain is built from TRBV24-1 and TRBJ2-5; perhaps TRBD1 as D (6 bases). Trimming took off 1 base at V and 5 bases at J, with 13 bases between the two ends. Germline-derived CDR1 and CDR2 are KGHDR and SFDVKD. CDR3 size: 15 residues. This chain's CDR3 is CATSDFPRGEETQYF. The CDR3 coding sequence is TGTGCCACCAGTGATTTCCCCAGGGGCGAGGAGACCCAGTACTTC.

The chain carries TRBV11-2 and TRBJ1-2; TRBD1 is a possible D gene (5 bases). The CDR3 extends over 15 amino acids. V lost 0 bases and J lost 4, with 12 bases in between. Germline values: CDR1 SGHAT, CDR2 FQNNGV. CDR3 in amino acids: CASSLDRGYGYGYTF. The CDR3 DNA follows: TGTGCCAGCAGCTTAGATCGGGGGTACGGCTATGGCTACACCTTC. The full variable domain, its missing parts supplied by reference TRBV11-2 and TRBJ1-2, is EAGVAQSPRYKIIEKRQSVAFWCNPISGHATLYWYQQILGQGPKLLIQFQNNGVVDDSQLPKDRFSAERLKGVDSTLKIQPAKLEDSAVYLCASSLDRGYGYGYTFGSGTRLTVV.

The CDR3 nucleotides are TGTGCCAGCAGTTACTCTTTGAGGCAGGAAAAACTGTTTTTT. Translating it yields CASSYSLRQEKLFF. The gene calls are TRBV6-5 and TRBJ1-4; D gene unclear. The CDR3 consists of 14 residues. The V gene lost 0 bases and the J gene lost 8 bases, with 10 bases spanning the gap. Per germline, CDR1 MNHEY and CDR2 SVGAGI.

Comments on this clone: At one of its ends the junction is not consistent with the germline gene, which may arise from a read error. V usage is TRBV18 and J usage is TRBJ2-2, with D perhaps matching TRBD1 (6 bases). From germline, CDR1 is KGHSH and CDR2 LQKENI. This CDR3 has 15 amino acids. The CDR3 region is CASSPPPTGTGELFF. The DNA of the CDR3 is TGTGCCAGCTCCCCACCACCCACAGGGACCGGGGAGCTGTTTTTT.

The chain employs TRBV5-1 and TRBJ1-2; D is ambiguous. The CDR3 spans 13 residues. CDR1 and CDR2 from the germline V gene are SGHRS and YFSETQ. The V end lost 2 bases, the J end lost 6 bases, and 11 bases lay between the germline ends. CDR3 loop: CASSFNGEDGYTF. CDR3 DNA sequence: TGCGCCAGCAGCTTTAATGGGGAGGATGGCTACACCTTC.

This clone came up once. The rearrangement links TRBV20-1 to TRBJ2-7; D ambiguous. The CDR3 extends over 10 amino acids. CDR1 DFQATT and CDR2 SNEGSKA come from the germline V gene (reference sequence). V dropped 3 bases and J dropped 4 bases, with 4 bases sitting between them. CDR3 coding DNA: TGCAGTGCTAGTCCGTACGAGCAGTACTTC. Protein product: CSASPYEQYF.

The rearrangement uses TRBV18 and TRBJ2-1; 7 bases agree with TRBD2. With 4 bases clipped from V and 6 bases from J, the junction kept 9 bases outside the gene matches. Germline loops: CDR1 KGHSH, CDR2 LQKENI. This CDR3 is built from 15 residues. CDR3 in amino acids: CASSRTSEGGNEQFF. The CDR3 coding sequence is TGTGCCAGCTCACGAACTAGCGAGGGTGGCAATGAGCAGTTCTTC.

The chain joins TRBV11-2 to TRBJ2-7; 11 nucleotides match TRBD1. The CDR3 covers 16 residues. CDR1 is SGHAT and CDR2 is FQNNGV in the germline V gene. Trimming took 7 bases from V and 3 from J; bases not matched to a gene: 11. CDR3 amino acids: CASTTLGTGGRYEQYF. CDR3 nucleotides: TGTGCCAGCACCACCCTAGGGACAGGGGGTCGCTACGAGCAGTACTTC.

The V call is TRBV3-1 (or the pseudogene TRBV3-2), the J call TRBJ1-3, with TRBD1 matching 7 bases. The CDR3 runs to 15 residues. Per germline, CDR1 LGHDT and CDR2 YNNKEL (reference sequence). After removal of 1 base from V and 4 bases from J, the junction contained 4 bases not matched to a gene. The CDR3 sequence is CASSQGRTGGNTIYF. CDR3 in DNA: TGTGCCAGCAGCCAAGGGCGGACAGGAGGAAACACCATATATTTT.

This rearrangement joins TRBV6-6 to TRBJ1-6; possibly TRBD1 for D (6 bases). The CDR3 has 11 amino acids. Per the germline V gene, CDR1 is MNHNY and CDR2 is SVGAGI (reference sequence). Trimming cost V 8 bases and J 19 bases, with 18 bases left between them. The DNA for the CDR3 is TGTGCCAGCGGGGACACCTATTTCCTACACTTT. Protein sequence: CASGDTYFLHF.

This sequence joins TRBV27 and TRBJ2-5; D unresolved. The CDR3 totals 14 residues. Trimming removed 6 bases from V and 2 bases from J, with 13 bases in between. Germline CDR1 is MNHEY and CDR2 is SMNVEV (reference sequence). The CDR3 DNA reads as TGTGCCAGCAGCCGCGTAGGAGTGCAAGAGACCCAGTACTTC. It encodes CASSRVGVQETQYF.

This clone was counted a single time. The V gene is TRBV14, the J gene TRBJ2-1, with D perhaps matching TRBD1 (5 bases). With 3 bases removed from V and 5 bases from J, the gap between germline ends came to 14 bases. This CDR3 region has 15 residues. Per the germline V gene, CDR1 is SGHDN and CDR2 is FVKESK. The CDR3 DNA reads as TGTGCCAGCAGCCAGGGGCAGGTAGTAAACAATGAGCAGTTCTTC. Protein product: CASSQGQVVNNEQFF.

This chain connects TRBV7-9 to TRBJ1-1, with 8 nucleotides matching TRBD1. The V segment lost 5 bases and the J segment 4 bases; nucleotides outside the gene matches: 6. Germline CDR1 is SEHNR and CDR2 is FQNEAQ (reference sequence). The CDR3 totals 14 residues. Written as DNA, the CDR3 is TGTGCCAGCAGCACCCGGACAGGGTCCACTGAAGCTTTCTTT. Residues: CASSTRTGSTEAFF.

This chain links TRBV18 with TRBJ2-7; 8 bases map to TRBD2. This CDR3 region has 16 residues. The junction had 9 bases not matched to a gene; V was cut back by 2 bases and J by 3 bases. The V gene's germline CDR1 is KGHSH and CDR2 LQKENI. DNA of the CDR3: TGTGCCAGCTCACCAGTAGCGGGAAGGTCACACTACGAGCAGTACTTC. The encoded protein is CASSPVAGRSHYEQYF. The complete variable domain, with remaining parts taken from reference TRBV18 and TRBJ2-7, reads NAGVMQNPRHLVRRRGQEARLRCSPMKGHSHVYWYRQLPEEGLKFMVYLQKENIIDESGMPKERFSAEFPKEGPSILRIQQVVRGDSAAYFCASSPVAGRSHYEQYFGPGTRLTVT.

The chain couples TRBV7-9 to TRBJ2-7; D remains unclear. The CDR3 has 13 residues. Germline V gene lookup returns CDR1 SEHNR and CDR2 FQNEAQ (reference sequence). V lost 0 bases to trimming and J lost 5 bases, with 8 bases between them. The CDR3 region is CASSLARENEQYF. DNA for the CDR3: TGTGCCAGCAGCTTAGCCCGCGAGAACGAGCAGTACTTC.

CDR3 sequence: CASSFFGRGETQYF. The CDR3 DNA sequence: TGTGCCAGCAGCTTTTTTGGCAGGGGAGAGACCCAGTACTTC. The rearrangement joins TRBV7-2 to TRBJ2-5; possibly TRBD1 for D (6 bases). CDR3 length: 14 amino acids. Trimming pared 3 bases from V and 4 bases from J, leaving 12 bases between. From germline, CDR1 is SGHTA and CDR2 FQGNSA.

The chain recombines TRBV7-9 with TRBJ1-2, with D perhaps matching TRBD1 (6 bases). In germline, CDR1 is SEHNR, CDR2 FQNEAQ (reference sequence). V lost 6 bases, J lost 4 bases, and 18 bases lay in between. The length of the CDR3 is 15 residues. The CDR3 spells CASRPRAGESYGYTF. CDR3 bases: TGTGCCAGCAGACCTAGGGCAGGGGAGAGCTATGGCTACACCTTC. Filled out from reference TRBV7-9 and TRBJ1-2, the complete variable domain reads DTGVSQNPRHKITKRGQNVTFRCDPISEHNRLYWYRQTLGQGPEFLTYFQNEAQLEKSRLLSDRFSAERPKGSFSTLEIQRTEQGDSAMYLCASRPRAGESYGYTFGSGTRLTVV.

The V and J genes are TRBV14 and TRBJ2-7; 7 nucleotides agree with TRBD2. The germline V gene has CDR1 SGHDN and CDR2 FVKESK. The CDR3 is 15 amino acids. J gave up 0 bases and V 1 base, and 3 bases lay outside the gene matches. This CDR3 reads CASSQVAGVSYEQYF. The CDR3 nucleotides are TGTGCCAGCAGCCAAGTAGCGGGTGTCTCCTACGAGCAGTACTTC. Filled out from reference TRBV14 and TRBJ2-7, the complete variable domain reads EAGVTQFPSHSVIEKGQTVTLRCDPISGHDNLYWYRRVMGKEIKFLLHFVKESKQDESGMPNNRFLAERTGGTYSTLKVQPAELEDSGVYFCASSQVAGVSYEQYFGPGTRLTVT.

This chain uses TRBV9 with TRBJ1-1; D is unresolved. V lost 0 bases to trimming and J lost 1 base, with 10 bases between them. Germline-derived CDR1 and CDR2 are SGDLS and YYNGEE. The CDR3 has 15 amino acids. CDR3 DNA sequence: TGTGCCAGCAGCGTAGCCCCGCGGGGGAACACTGAAGCTTTCTTT. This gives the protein CASSVAPRGNTEAFF.

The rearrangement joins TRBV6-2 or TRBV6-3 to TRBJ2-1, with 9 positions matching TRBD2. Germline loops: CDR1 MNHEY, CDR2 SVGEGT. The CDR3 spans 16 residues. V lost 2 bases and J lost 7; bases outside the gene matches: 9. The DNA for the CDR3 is TGTGCCAGCAGTTACCAGACTAGCGGCACTGGTAATGAGCAGTTCTTC. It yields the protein CASSYQTSGTGNEQFF.

The CDR3, as DNA: TGTGCCAGCAGAGGACAGGCGTACGAGCAGTACTTC. It codes for CASRGQAYEQYF. The V call is TRBV7-2, the J call TRBJ2-7; 7 bases are shared with TRBD1. Trimming removed 6 bases from V and 4 bases from J; junction bases left unmatched: 3. This CDR3 contains 12 residues. From germline, CDR1 is SGHTA and CDR2 FQGNSA.

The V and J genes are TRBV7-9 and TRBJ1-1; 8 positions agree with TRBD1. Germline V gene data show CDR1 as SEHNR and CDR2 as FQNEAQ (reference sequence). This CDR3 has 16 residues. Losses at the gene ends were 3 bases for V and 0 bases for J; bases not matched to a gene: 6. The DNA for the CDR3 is TGTGCCAGCAGCTTTCCAAGACAGGGGATGAACACTGAAGCTTTCTTT. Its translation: CASSFPRQGMNTEAFF.